A selection of T cell receptor beta chains follows, all from one sample in a study of OX40 agonist ivuxolimab in advanced cancers. Produced via immunoSEQ multiplex PCR; TCRdb's table is partial and in-frame only. Seen here are 40,000 to 45,000 clones, roughly 92% observed once, and the top ten hold roughly 15%. The sequencing used CD4+ or CD8+ T cells sorted from blood, collected in a trial of the OX40 agonist ivuxolimab. These receptors all come from an adult with an advanced solid tumor such as melanoma, head and neck, liver or kidney cancer. CDR3s include the opening cysteine and the closing phenylalanine or tryptophan. D genes are given only for firm matches. Part of the rows lack a size; the others show once, few, many or a class for expanded clones.

cdr3_nt	cdr3_aa	clone_size	v_call	j_call	d_call
TGTGCCAGCAGCGCCGGGAGGTTCAGGGTAGATACGCAGTATTTT	CASSAGRFRVDTQYF	.	TRBV7-8	TRBJ2-3	TRBD2
TGTGCCAGCAGCTCAACAGGGAATGAGCAGTTCTTC	CASSSTGNEQFF	.	TRBV11-3	TRBJ2-1	.
TGCGCCAGCAGCAAGGACAGGGCGCGATACGAGCAGTACTTC	CASSKDRARYEQYF	.	TRBV4-1	TRBJ2-7	TRBD1
TGTGCCAGCAGTTTGGCGGGAGGTCTCACAGATACGCAGTATTTT	CASSLAGGLTDTQYF	.	TRBV27	TRBJ2-3	TRBD2
TGTGCCAGCAGTTCGGTAGGGGTGAACACTGAAGCTTTCTTT	CASSSVGVNTEAFF	.	TRBV27	TRBJ1-1	.
TGTGCCAGCAGCTTAGGGCGGATCTATGGCTACACCTTC	CASSLGRIYGYTF	.	TRBV13	TRBJ1-2	.
TGTGCCATCAGTGCCGACGGCTCCTCTCGGGAGCAGTACTTC	CAISADGSSREQYF	.	TRBV10-3	TRBJ2-7	.
TGTGCCAGCAGTTCTCTAGTACAGGGAACTTCCTACGAGCAGTACTTC	CASSSLVQGTSYEQYF	.	TRBV28	TRBJ2-7	.
TGTGCCAGCAGCTTGATCGGGGAGGGGACCCAGTACTTC	CASSLIGEGTQYF	once	TRBV5-6	TRBJ2-5	TRBD2
TGCGCCAGCAGCCTGGGGCCTACTAGCGGGAGTCTTTTGGATACGCAGTATTTT	CASSLGPTSGSLLDTQYF	once	TRBV5-1	TRBJ2-3	TRBD2
TGTGCCAGCAGTTCGATAACTAATGAGCAGTTCTTC	CASSSITNEQFF	.	TRBV6-5	TRBJ2-1	.
TGTGCCAGCAGCTTCCCTATCGAGGGGACTAGCACAGATACGCAGTATTTT	CASSFPIEGTSTDTQYF	.	TRBV7-8	TRBJ2-3	.
TGTGCCATCAGTGAAAACAGGGGGAATCAGCCCCAGCATTTT	CAISENRGNQPQHF	.	TRBV10-3	TRBJ1-5	TRBD1
TGTGCCAGAAGCTTGGCCTGTAGCGGCACAGATACGCAGTATTTT	CARSLACSGTDTQYF	.	TRBV5-3	TRBJ2-3	.
TGTGCCAGCAGTGAAGCGCTTGGGGATCGGAGAGAGCAGTACTTC	CASSEALGDRREQYF	once	TRBV2	TRBJ2-7	.
TGTGCCAGCAGCCACCGGGACAGCCTTCAAACCTACGAGCAGTACTTC	CASSHRDSLQTYEQYF	.	TRBV7-8	TRBJ2-7	TRBD1
TGTGCCAGCAGTGAAGGGCTAGCGGGAGCCTACGAGCAGTACTTC	CASSEGLAGAYEQYF	.	TRBV2	TRBJ2-7	TRBD2
TGTGCCAGCAGCGTAGCGTCCAGCTCCTACGAGCAGTACTTC	CASSVASSSYEQYF	.	TRBV9	TRBJ2-7	.
TGCGCCAGCAGCGGGGACTACGTCGAGCAGTACTTC	CASSGDYVEQYF	.	TRBV5-1	TRBJ2-7	TRBD2
TGTGCCAGCAGCTTAACGGGCGGTTCAACCTACGAGCAGTACTTC	CASSLTGGSTYEQYF	.	TRBV11-2	TRBJ2-7	.
TGTGCCAGCAGTCCCAGGGGGCGTAACTATGGCTACACCTTC	CASSPRGRNYGYTF	.	TRBV27	TRBJ1-2	TRBD1
TGTGCCAGTAGTATCGGTGGAAACGAGCAGTACTTC	CASSIGGNEQYF	once	TRBV19	TRBJ2-7	.
TGTGCCACCAGCAGAGCGGCAGGGGACGAGCAGTACTTC	CATSRAAGDEQYF	.	TRBV15	TRBJ2-7	.
TGTGCCATCAGTTCCGGGACTAGCGGGGTTCAGGATACGCAGTATTTT	CAISSGTSGVQDTQYF	.	TRBV10-3	TRBJ2-3	TRBD2
TGTGCCAGCAGTTCCTGGGGTCAGCCCCAGCATTTT	CASSSWGQPQHF	.	TRBV27	TRBJ1-5	.
TGTGCCAGCAGTCTACAGGGTGTTGGAAACACCATATATTTT	CASSLQGVGNTIYF	.	TRBV28	TRBJ1-3	.
TGTGCCAGCAGAGGGACTAGCGGCTACAATGAGCAGTTCTTC	CASRGTSGYNEQFF	.	TRBV7-9	TRBJ2-1	TRBD2
TGTGCCAGCAGCCGGCCAAGGGTCGCGGCTTTCTTT	CASSRPRVAAFF	.	TRBV5-8	TRBJ1-1	.
TGTGCCAGCAGTGAATCAGATACAATGTACGAGCAGTACTTC	CASSESDTMYEQYF	.	TRBV27	TRBJ2-7	.
TGTGCCAGCAGTGAATCGAGGGAGGGCTATGGAAACACCATATATTTT	CASSESREGYGNTIYF	.	TRBV2	TRBJ1-3	.
TGTGCCAGCAGCTTTTGGTCCGGGGAGGTAGCCAAAAACATTCAGTACTTC	CASSFWSGEVAKNIQYF	.	TRBV5-6	TRBJ2-4	.
TGCGCCAGCAGCCAAGATGTCGGACTAGCGGGCCTCACCGGGGAGCTGTTTTTT	CASSQDVGLAGLTGELFF	.	TRBV4-3	TRBJ2-2	TRBD2
TGTGCCAGCACCCCCAGAAGACACGGGACAGATCCCGCATCTAGCTCTGGAAACACCATATATTTT	CASTPRRHGTDPASSSGNTIYF	.	TRBV27	TRBJ1-3	TRBD1
TGTGCCAGCAGCTTAGCGCCTAGCGGGATGGCAGATACGCAGTATTTT	CASSLAPSGMADTQYF	.	TRBV7-2	TRBJ2-3	TRBD2
TGTGCCAGCAGCTCACCAGGGCAAAATGAGCAGTTCTTC	CASSSPGQNEQFF	.	TRBV7-9	TRBJ2-1	.
TGTGCCAGCAGCGTAGGCGGGGGCTATAGCGGGCCTTTCTCCTACAATGAGCAGTTCTTC	CASSVGGGYSGPFSYNEQFF	once	TRBV9	TRBJ2-1	.
TGTGCCAGCAGCCTGGAGGGGACTGAAGCTTTCTTT	CASSLEGTEAFF	.	TRBV6-5	TRBJ1-1	.
TGTGCCACCAGCAGAGATCAGTCAACAGACGCGCGGCAGCCCCAGCATTTT	CATSRDQSTDARQPQHF	few	TRBV15	TRBJ1-5	.
TGTGCCAGCTCCCGACAGGGGACAGTTCAGCCCCAGCATTTT	CASSRQGTVQPQHF	.	TRBV5-4	TRBJ1-5	TRBD1
TGTGCCAGCAGCACCCCGGGACAGCCAGAGCAGTACTTC	CASSTPGQPEQYF	.	TRBV7-9	TRBJ2-7	TRBD1
TGTGCCTGGAGTGTTACGGGATACCCGGGACTAGCGGGAGGGTTTGAGCAGTTCTTC	CAWSVTGYPGLAGGFEQFF	.	TRBV30	TRBJ2-1	TRBD2
TGTGCCAGCAGTCTCAGGGGGGAAAACCCCACCGGGGAGCTGTTTTTT	CASSLRGENPTGELFF	.	TRBV4-2	TRBJ2-2	.
TGTGCCAGCAGTTACCCCCGGGTCTTTGGTAATGAGCAGTTCTTC	CASSYPRVFGNEQFF	.	TRBV6-6	TRBJ2-1	.
TGTGCCAGCAGCGCCAGGACTAGCGGGTACACCGGGGAGCTGTTTTTT	CASSARTSGYTGELFF	.	TRBV9	TRBJ2-2	TRBD2
TGCGCCAGCAGCCAAGAGTACTCCTACGAGCAGTACTTC	CASSQEYSYEQYF	.	TRBV4-1	TRBJ2-7	.
TGTGCCAGCGGGACAGAAGAGACCCAGTACTTC	CASGTEETQYF	.	TRBV11-3	TRBJ2-5	TRBD1
TGTGCCAGCAGTAAAAGTCGACTTACGGACGAGCAGTACTTC	CASSKSRLTDEQYF	.	TRBV28	TRBJ2-7	.
TGCGCCAGCAGCCAAGTCCGGGGGTTCTCCTACGAGCAGTACTTC	CASSQVRGFSYEQYF	.	TRBV4-1	TRBJ2-7	.
TGTGCCAGCAGACTAAGCGGGAGCTCCTACAATGAGCAGTTCTTC	CASRLSGSSYNEQFF	.	TRBV6-5	TRBJ2-1	TRBD2
TGCGCCAGCAGCCAAGCGCGGTTAACGCTGGGGGCTGCCTACGAGCAGTACTTC	CASSQARLTLGAAYEQYF	.	TRBV4-1	TRBJ2-7	.